Listed below are T cell receptor beta chains from one sample, sequenced in a study of control samples from healthy donors and cancer patients. The data were produced by immunoSEQ multiplex PCR, yet TCRdb's version contains in-frame clones alone and is incomplete. This sample has 100,000 to 150,000 clones, with 87% found just once. Sequenced material: blood. Receptors were obtained from a man aged 35-49 years in good health. Each CDR3 is given with its conserved first and last residue. The D gene is left open where the match is weak. Some rows have no size entry. The others give once, few or many, or a class for an expanded clone.

j_call,d_call,v_call,clone_size,cdr3_aa,cdr3_nt
TRBJ1-2,-,TRBV7-9,-,CASSFPNLNYGYTF,TGTGCCAGCAGCTTTCCCAACCTTAACTATGGCTACACCTTC
TRBJ1-2,-,TRBV19,-,CASSISHGRTGGDGYTF,TGTGCCAGTAGTATATCCCACGGACGGACGGGGGGAGATGGCTACACCTTC
TRBJ2-5,-,TRBV6-2/TRBV6-3,-,CASSGEPLGETQYF,TGTGCCAGCAGTGGGGAACCCCTGGGAGAGACCCAGTACTTC
TRBJ2-5,-,TRBV10-3,-,CAISDRLETQYF,TGTGCCATCAGTGACAGGTTAGAGACCCAGTACTTC
TRBJ2-4,-,TRBV5-6,-,CASSLYRAAKNIQYF,TGTGCCAGCAGCTTATACAGGGCAGCCAAAAACATTCAGTACTTC
TRBJ1-6,-,TRBV6-2/TRBV6-3,-,CASSYSGYASPLHF,TGTGCCAGCAGTTACTCCGGTTACGCTTCACCCCTCCACTTT
TRBJ2-3,TRBD2,TRBV6-4,-,CASRASGGAGDTQYF,TGTGCCAGCAGGGCTAGCGGGGGGGCCGGAGATACGCAGTATTTT
TRBJ1-1,-,TRBV30,-,CAWSYGGTEAFF,TGTGCCTGGAGCTACGGGGGAACTGAAGCTTTCTTT
TRBJ2-3,TRBD2,TRBV5-4,once,CASSSGGGTDTQYF,TGTGCCAGCAGTTCGGGGGGGGGTACAGATACGCAGTATTTT
TRBJ2-7,-,TRBV6-5,-,CASTYIGQTAYEQYF,TGTGCCAGCACGTATATTGGACAGACGGCTTACGAGCAGTACTTC
TRBJ2-3,-,TRBV7-2,-,CASSLQSLAIDTQYF,TGTGCCAGCAGCTTACAGAGCTTAGCGATAGATACGCAGTATTTT
TRBJ2-1,TRBD2,TRBV25-1,-,CASSEWGLANHNEQFF,TGTGCCAGCAGTGAATGGGGACTAGCCAATCACAATGAGCAGTTCTTC
TRBJ2-2,-,TRBV5-6,-,CASSLFGQTNTGELFF,TGTGCCAGCAGCTTGTTCGGACAGACGAACACCGGGGAGCTGTTTTTT
TRBJ1-2,-,TRBV15,-,CATSRDRGPALYGYTF,TGTGCCACCAGCAGAGATAGAGGGCCCGCACTCTATGGCTACACCTTC
TRBJ2-1,-,TRBV4-1,-,CASSQKGYGALSSYNEQFF,TGCGCCAGCAGCCAAAAAGGTTATGGGGCTCTGAGCTCCTACAATGAGCAGTTCTTC
TRBJ2-7,-,TRBV4-1,-,CASSQKPKGLGTYEQYF,TGCGCCAGCAGCCAGAAGCCAAAAGGTTTGGGCACCTACGAGCAGTACTTC
TRBJ1-5,TRBD1,TRBV6-6,-,CASVRDSGGQPQHF,TGTGCCAGCGTTCGGGACAGCGGAGGTCAGCCCCAGCATTTT
TRBJ2-7,-,TRBV9,-,CASSAQQGRGYEQYF,TGTGCCAGCAGCGCCCAACAGGGCCGAGGCTACGAGCAGTACTTC
TRBJ1-6,-,TRBV7-8,-,CASSWRGAYLHF,TGTGCCAGCAGCTGGAGAGGGGCTTACCTCCACTTT
TRBJ1-1,TRBD1,TRBV5-1,-,CASSLGQGLRNTEAFF,TGCGCCAGCAGCTTGGGACAGGGATTACGGAACACTGAAGCTTTCTTT
TRBJ1-1,-,TRBV7-6,-,CASSLVGSANTEAFF,TGTGCCAGCAGCTTAGTGGGCAGCGCCAACACTGAAGCTTTCTTT
TRBJ1-6,-,TRBV15,-,CATSERNSPLHF,TGTGCCACCTCTGAGAGGAATTCACCCCTCCACTTT
TRBJ1-6,-,TRBV2,-,CASTSGPNSPLHF,TGTGCCAGCACCTCGGGACCTAATTCACCCCTCCACTTT
TRBJ1-6,-,TRBV3-1/TRBV3-2,-,CASTSWTGNSPLHF,TGTGCCAGCACCTCCTGGACCGGTAATTCACCCCTCCACTTT
TRBJ1-1,-,TRBV9,-,CASSPRGVAEAFF,TGTGCCAGCAGCCCAAGGGGGGTCGCTGAAGCTTTCTTT
TRBJ1-3,TRBD1,TRBV23-1,-,CASATGENRNTIYF,TGCGCCAGCGCTACAGGGGAAAATAGAAACACCATATATTTT
TRBJ1-1,-,TRBV30,-,CAWSAHTGSGTEAFF,TGTGCCTGGAGTGCCCACACAGGGAGTGGCACTGAAGCTTTCTTT
TRBJ1-3,-,TRBV19,-,CASIRRSSGNTIYF,TGTGCCAGTATTAGGAGAAGCTCTGGAAACACCATATATTTT
TRBJ1-2,-,TRBV4-3,-,CASSQAGPIPRGANYGYTF,TGCGCCAGCAGCCAAGCAGGGCCGATCCCCCGGGGAGCTAACTATGGCTACACCTTC
TRBJ1-2,-,TRBV19,few,CASSMGSVHYTF,TGTGCCAGTAGTATGGGGTCGGTACACTACACCTTC
TRBJ1-4,-,TRBV15,-,CATSRGTLGEKLFF,TGTGCCACCAGCAGAGGGACCTTGGGCGAAAAACTGTTTTTT
TRBJ1-6,-,TRBV4-3,-,CASSQGQEGDPLHF,TGCGCCAGCAGCCAAGGGCAGGAGGGGGACCCCCTCCACTTT
TRBJ1-1,-,TRBV11-2,-,CASSTNSGRSNEAFF,TGTGCCAGCAGCACCAACAGTGGGCGATCGAATGAAGCTTTCTTT
TRBJ2-3,TRBD1,TRBV7-9,-,CATRQGDMGATDTQYF,TGTGCCACAAGACAGGGGGATATGGGAGCGACAGATACGCAGTATTTT
TRBJ1-1,-,TRBV7-9,-,CASSLRGSGNTEAFF,TGTGCCAGCAGCTTACGGGGGAGTGGGAACACTGAAGCTTTCTTT
TRBJ1-1,-,TRBV24-1,-,CATQGYGTEAFF,TGTGCCACACAGGGATATGGCACTGAAGCTTTCTTT
TRBJ1-5,-,TRBV19,-,CASSIHVGSSNQPQHF,TGTGCCAGTAGTATACATGTTGGGTCGAGCAATCAGCCCCAGCATTTT
TRBJ2-3,-,TRBV7-2,-,CASSLGSAISTDTQYF,TGTGCCAGCAGCTTAGGTAGCGCCATTAGCACAGATACGCAGTATTTT
TRBJ1-3,-,TRBV6-6,-,CATLLRGHTDTIYF,TGTGCCACTTTATTGAGGGGACATACGGACACCATATATTTT
TRBJ1-3,TRBD1,TRBV7-2,-,CASSLARQGAGNTIYF,TGTGCCAGCAGCTTGGCCCGACAGGGTGCTGGAAACACCATATATTTT
TRBJ2-7,-,TRBV7-9,-,CASSLQQTSYEQYF,TGTGCCAGCAGCTTACAACAAACCTCCTACGAGCAGTACTTC
TRBJ2-2,-,TRBV6-5,-,CASSSPGTGELFF,TGTGCCAGCAGTTCCCCGGGGACCGGGGAGCTGTTTTTT
TRBJ1-5,-,TRBV6-5,-,CASSPIWGREQPQHF,TGTGCCAGCAGTCCCATTTGGGGGAGAGAACAGCCCCAGCATTTT
TRBJ1-2,-,TRBV6-1,once,CASSEIGAVYGYTF,TGTGCCAGCAGTGAAATCGGGGCTGTCTATGGCTACACCTTC
TRBJ2-5,TRBD1,TRBV6-6,few,CASRNPGQGLKTQYF,TGTGCCAGCAGGAACCCGGGACAGGGGTTGAAGACCCAGTACTTC
TRBJ2-7,-,TRBV27,-,CASRNLDRFYEQYF,TGTGCCAGCAGGAACCTCGACAGGTTCTACGAGCAGTACTTC
TRBJ1-5,-,TRBV7-8,-,CASSLFIWQADQPQHF,TGTGCCAGCAGCTTATTCATTTGGCAGGCTGATCAGCCCCAGCATTTT
TRBJ1-1,-,TRBV11-2,once,CASSQNRVRNTEAFF,TGTGCCAGCAGCCAAAACAGGGTTAGGAACACTGAAGCTTTCTTT
TRBJ2-1,-,TRBV7-2,-,CASSFSGRAMFF,TGTGCCAGCAGCTTCTCGGGCAGGGCAATGTTCTTC
TRBJ1-1,-,TRBV6-6,-,CASSYTQGGSTEAFF,TGTGCCAGCAGTTACACCCAGGGAGGGAGCACTGAAGCTTTCTTT
TRBJ2-3,TRBD2,TRBV15,-,CATSGGGLAGLSTDTQYF,TGTGCCACCAGCGGCGGGGGACTAGCGGGCCTGAGCACAGATACGCAGTATTTT
TRBJ1-1,TRBD1,TRBV9,-,CASSARTGASNTEAFF,TGTGCCAGCAGCGCCCGAACAGGGGCATCGAACACTGAAGCTTTCTTT
TRBJ1-2,-,TRBV24-1,-,CATSDLDRAGGYTF,TGTGCCACCAGTGATTTGGACAGAGCGGGGGGCTACACCTTC
TRBJ1-5,TRBD1,TRBV9,-,CASSPGQGVSNQPQHF,TGTGCCAGCAGCCCGGGACAGGGGGTGAGCAATCAGCCCCAGCATTTT
TRBJ2-7,-,TRBV7-7,-,CASSLADGGAYEQYF,TGTGCCAGCAGCTTAGCAGACGGCGGGGCCTACGAGCAGTACTTC
TRBJ2-2,-,TRBV3-1/TRBV3-2,-,CASRDRTVTGELFF,TGTGCCAGCAGGGACCGGACAGTCACCGGGGAGCTGTTTTTT
TRBJ2-1,-,TRBV4-1,once,CASSQEQGFIYEQFF,TGCGCCAGCAGCCAAGAGCAGGGATTTATATATGAGCAGTTCTTC